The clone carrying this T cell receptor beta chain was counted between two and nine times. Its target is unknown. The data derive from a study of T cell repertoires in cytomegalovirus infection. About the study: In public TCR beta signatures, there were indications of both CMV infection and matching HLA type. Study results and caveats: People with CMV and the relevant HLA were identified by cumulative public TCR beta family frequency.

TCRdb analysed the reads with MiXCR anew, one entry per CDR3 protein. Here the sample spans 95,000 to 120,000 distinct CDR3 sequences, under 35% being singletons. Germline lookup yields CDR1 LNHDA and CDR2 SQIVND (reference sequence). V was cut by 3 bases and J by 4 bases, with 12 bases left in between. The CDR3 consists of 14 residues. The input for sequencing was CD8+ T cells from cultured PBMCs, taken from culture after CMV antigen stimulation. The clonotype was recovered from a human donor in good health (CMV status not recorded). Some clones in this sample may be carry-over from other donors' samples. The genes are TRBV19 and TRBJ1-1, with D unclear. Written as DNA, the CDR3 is TGTGCCAGTAGTATTCGGTATGCTGGCACTGAAGCTTTCTTT. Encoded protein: CASSIRYAGTEAFF.